A selection of T cell receptor beta chains follows, all from one sample in a study of chemoradiotherapy in HPV16-positive cancers. The repertoire was sequenced with immunoSEQ multiplex PCR; TCRdb's copy has only in-frame clones and lacks some. The sample includes over 1,000 clones, roughly four fifths of them seen just once. Sequencing used tumor tissue, obtained from a patient who underwent chemoradiotherapy. The receptors derive from a human donor with HPV-associated anogenital cancer. Each CDR3 is given without its conserved first and last residue.

>TRBV28|TRBJ1-1
ASPPPGGRTEAF
>TRBV28|TRBJ1-5
ASSDQTKGSNQPQH
>TRBV6-4|TRBJ2-1
ASSRGGSYNEQF
>TRBV29-1|TRBJ1-2
SARRLQGIRGYT
>TRBV4-3|TRBJ1-4
ASSHNPTETNEKLF
>TRBV20-1|TRBJ1-1
SARTGAF
>TRBV15|TRBJ2-2
ATSRDQGPGELF
>TRBV5-6|TRBJ2-6
ASSSKTGWVNVLT
>TRBV4-3|TRBJ2-1
ASSQDPNTNEQF
>TRBV4-1|TRBJ1-5
ASSQEDSGGQPQH
>TRBV5-6|TRBJ1-1
ASSLLGGGRMNTEAF
>TRBV5-4|TRBJ2-7
ASSPGLGSYEQY
>TRBV4-2|TRBJ2-3
ASSQRLAGGNTQY
>TRBV2|TRBJ1-1
ASSDFPSVPNTEAF
>TRBV25-1|TRBJ1-2
ASRWNYGYT
>TRBV2|TRBJ1-1
ASSDLAGNTEAF
>TRBV5-6|TRBJ2-7
ASSQFDFYEQY
>TRBV11-2|TRBJ1-1
ASSLEPGVRAEAF
>TRBV6-5|TRBJ1-1
ASRREGVGTEAF
>TRBV7-2|TRBJ2-2
ASSLDTRGELF
>TRBV6-1|TRBJ1-1
ASSEQKGGSTEAF
>TRBV19|TRBJ2-1
ASSIGPLEHNEQF
>TRBV5-4|TRBJ2-5
ASSFGRGVVETQY